The T cell receptor (beta chain) under discussion was sequenced for a study of CD8 T cells in ankylosing spondylitis. Study-wide results and caveats: There was a TCR beta motif, made of fewer than 10 highly homologous variants, that appeared characteristic of ankylosing spondylitis blood.

In its sample, this clonotype was seen many times. Its antigen is unidentified. TCRdb fed the 5' RACE reads into MiXCR, producing one record per CDR3 protein. The sample records about 220,000 distinct CDR3 sequences, just under 7.5% being singletons. The CDR3 is 15 residues long. V lost 2 bases to trimming and J lost 9 bases; unmatched junction nucleotides: 8. The germline gives CDR1 DFQATT, CDR2 SNEGSKA (reference sequence). The chain joins TRBV20-1 to TRBJ2-4, with 12 bases lining up with TRBD2. Sequencing used blood, either unsorted or a sorted T cell fraction (not recorded which). This clonotype was sampled from a male donor with ankylosing spondylitis. Here the CDR3 DNA reads TGCAGTGCTAGAACATGGGGACTAGCGGGTCTCATTCAGTACTTC. Translating it yields CSARTWGLAGLIQYF.